One T cell receptor beta chain is described in this entry. The antigen is undetermined. These data come from a study of T cell repertoires in cytomegalovirus infection. Study-wide context: An indication of both CMV infection and matching HLA type came from public TCR beta signatures.

MiXCR, applied by TCRdb to the reads, yields one record per CDR3 protein. Here the sample spans around 130,000 distinct CDR3 sequences, 20% to 30% being singletons. The study's findings and limits: Carriers of CMV and the relevant HLA type were discriminated by public TCR beta frequency. CMV-specific TCR beta clonotypes restricted by HLA-C dominated the ex vivo response.

Material for sequencing was PBMCs, sequenced either directly or after in vitro stimulation (not recorded which). This TCR came from a human donor in good health (CMV status not recorded). Some clones in this sample may be carry-over from other donors' samples.

As DNA, the CDR3 is TGCGCCAGCAGTGAGACTACTAGCGGGAAAAACATTCAGTACTTC. It translates to CASSETTSGKNIQYF. The chain links TRBV10-2 to TRBJ2-4; TRBD2 matches 9 bases. CDR1 WSHSY and CDR2 SAAADI come from the germline V gene. The CDR3 consists of 15 residues. V was clipped by 2 bases and J by 4 bases; unmatched bases: 3.